This T cell receptor beta chain came from a study of TIL therapy for anti-PD-1-resistant metastatic lung cancer. Study-wide results and caveats: Infused TIL clonotypes partially replaced the baseline blood repertoire, then decayed over months.

A remark on this clone: Its antigen is not identified.

Time point denoted: pre-treatment sample, taken before nivolumab and TIL therapy. Adults with stage 4 NSCLC were enrolled in a phase I trial. This was the immunoSEQ v3 assay. Here immunoSEQ multiplex PCR was the method, and the copy in TCRdb shows in-frame clones only, minus some. The data hold approximately 16,000 clones, with over 70% observed a single time. This CDR3 is 16 amino acids long. The germline V gene encodes CDR1 SGHRS and CDR2 YFSETQ. After removal of 2 bases from V and 3 bases from J, the junction contained 9 bases not matched to a gene. The chain couples TRBV5-1 to TRBJ2-7; 9 nucleotides align to TRBD1. The sequence was collected from a person aged 25 to 80 with non-small cell lung cancer. Material: blood, obtained at baseline. The CDR3 is CASSFGGSGQGYEQYF. The DNA of the CDR3 is TGCGCCAGCAGCTTTGGGGGCTCGGGACAGGGCTACGAGCAGTACTTC.